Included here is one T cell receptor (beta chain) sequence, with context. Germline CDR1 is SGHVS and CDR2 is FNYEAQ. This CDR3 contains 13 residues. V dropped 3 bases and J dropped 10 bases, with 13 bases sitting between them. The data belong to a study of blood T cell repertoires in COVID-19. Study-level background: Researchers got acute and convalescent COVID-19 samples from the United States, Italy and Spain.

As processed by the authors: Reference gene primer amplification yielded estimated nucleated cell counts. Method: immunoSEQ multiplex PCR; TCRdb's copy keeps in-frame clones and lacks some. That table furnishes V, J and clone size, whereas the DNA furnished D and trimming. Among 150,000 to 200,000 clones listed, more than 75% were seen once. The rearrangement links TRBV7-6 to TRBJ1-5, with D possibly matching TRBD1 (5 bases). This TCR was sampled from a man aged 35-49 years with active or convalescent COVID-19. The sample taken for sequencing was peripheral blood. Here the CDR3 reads CASSLGGEGPQHF. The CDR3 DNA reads TGTGCCAGCAGCTTGGGGGGAGAAGGACCCCAGCATTTT.